Each of the 13 T cell receptor beta chains below was sequenced from the same sample in a study of cytomegalovirus exposure and HLA in healthy donors. 60 Vbeta and 13 Jbeta primers were used in PCR. Profiling relied on immunoSEQ multiplex PCR, and the TCRdb table lists in-frame clones only, not all of them. The sample contains over 150,000 clones, around 81% of which appear only once. What was sequenced was PBMCs. The receptors stem from a woman in her forties or fifties in good health and CMV-seronegative.

The chain links TRBV12-5 to TRBJ2-3; D may be TRBD2 (5 bases). Trimming removed 0 bases from V and 5 bases from J, with 15 bases in between. Germline V gene data show CDR1 as LGHNT and CDR2 as FRNRAP. There are 16 residues in the CDR3. The CDR3 spells CASGLVPSKGEDTQYF. CDR3 DNA sequence: TGTGCTAGTGGTTTGGTACCGAGCAAGGGAGAAGATACGCAGTATTTT.

Worth noting for this clone: The same CDR3 can be traced to other DNA sequences in this sample. J is TRBJ2-7 and V is TRBV25-1, with D possibly matching TRBD2 (6 bases). The CDR3 is 15 amino acids. V shed 3 bases and J shed 4 bases, with 16 bases lying between them. CDR1 is MGHDK, CDR2 SYGVNS, per germline. CDR3 residues: CASSDRRGGAYEQYF. The CDR3 coding sequence is TGTGCCAGCAGTGACCGGAGGGGTGGTGCTTACGAGCAGTACTTC.

V usage is TRBV6-1 and J usage is TRBJ2-5; no clear D. The V and J ends lost 7 bases and 1 base respectively, with 10 bases between them. The CDR3 contains 13 residues. Per the germline V gene, CDR1 is MNHNS and CDR2 is SASEGT. The CDR3 sequence is CASNPGGQETQYF. CDR3 nucleotide sequence: TGTGCCAGCAACCCTGGCGGCCAAGAGACCCAGTACTTC.

This chain joins TRBV18 and TRBJ1-3; D is unclear. Germline lookup yields CDR1 KGHSH and CDR2 LQKENI. Trimming cost V 3 bases and J 4 bases, with 10 bases left between them. The CDR3 extends over 14 amino acids. The CDR3 bases are TGTGCCAGCTCACCTCCGGAGCGGGGAAACACCATATATTTT. This translates into CASSPPERGNTIYF. Variable domain in full (rest from reference TRBV18 and TRBJ1-3): NAGVMQNPRHLVRRRGQEARLRCSPMKGHSHVYWYRQLPEEGLKFMVYLQKENIIDESGMPKERFSAEFPKEGPSILRIQQVVRGDSAAYFCASSPPERGNTIYFGEGSWLTVV.

This clone was seen only once. The chain links TRBV27 to TRBJ1-4, with 10 bases lining up with TRBD1. The V segment lost 5 bases and the J segment 4 bases; nucleotides outside the gene matches: 10. Germline V gene data show CDR1 as MNHEY and CDR2 as SMNVEV (reference sequence). The CDR3 is made up of 17 amino acids. CDR3 residues: CASSTRGGTGVNEKLFF. CDR3 coding DNA: TGTGCCAGCAGTACTAGGGGGGGGACAGGGGTTAATGAAAAACTGTTTTTT.

The chain recombines TRBV30 with TRBJ1-2; D unclear. Germline V gene data show CDR1 as GTSNPN and CDR2 as SVGIG (reference sequence). V was pared by 2 bases and J by 4 bases, with 8 bases between. This CDR3 has 12 residues. Here the CDR3 DNA reads TGTGCCTGGAGTAAGGAGGGCTATGGCTACACCTTC. It codes for CAWSKEGYGYTF.

This clone was seen a handful of times. The gene calls are TRBV19 and TRBJ2-1, with 7 bases that match TRBD1. Per germline, CDR1 LNHDA and CDR2 SQIVND (reference sequence). J gave up 7 bases and V 3 bases, and 12 bases lay outside the gene matches. The CDR3 is made up of 16 amino acids. CDR3 nucleotides: TGTGCCAGTAGTATTCTAGACAGGGTAAGTCGGAATGAGCAGTTCTTC. Amino acid sequence: CASSILDRVSRNEQFF.

For the CDR3, the DNA is TGTGCCAGCACAGCTCAAGGGAGGACTGAAGCTTTCTTT. It translates to CASTAQGRTEAFF. The V gene is TRBV28, the J gene TRBJ1-1; D is uncertain. The ends were cut back, 7 bases at V and 5 bases at J, with 14 bases in the middle. Per the germline V gene, CDR1 is MDHEN and CDR2 is SYDVKM. This CDR3 is built from 13 residues.

This clone has more than one count but fewer than ten. The chain links TRBV7-9 to TRBJ1-5; no clear D. The CDR3 totals 14 residues. The ends were cut back, 3 bases at V and 0 bases at J, with 6 bases in the middle. CDR1 SEHNR and CDR2 FQNEAQ come from the germline V gene (reference sequence). The DNA of the CDR3 is TGTGCCAGCAGCTTGGAGAATAGCAATCAGCCCCAGCATTTT. Encoded protein: CASSLENSNQPQHF. Supplemented by reference TRBV7-9 and TRBJ1-5, the full variable domain reads DTGVSQNPRHKITKRGQNVTFRCDPISEHNRLYWYRQTLGQGPEFLTYFQNEAQLEKSRLLSDRFSAERPKGSFSTLEIQRTEQGDSAMYLCASSLENSNQPQHFGDGTRLSIL.

The V gene is TRBV5-1, the J gene TRBJ1-4; 9 nucleotides line up with TRBD1. V shed 3 bases and J 3 bases; nucleotides not matched to a gene: 6. Germline values: CDR1 SGHRS, CDR2 YFSETQ. The CDR3 length is 16 residues. Written as DNA, the CDR3 is TGCGCCAGCAGCTGGGGACAGGGAGGAGCTAATGAAAAACTGTTTTTT. Protein: CASSWGQGGANEKLFF.

V and J are TRBV14 and TRBJ2-7; D uncertain. This CDR3 is built from 14 residues. V was shortened by 1 base and J by 3 bases, with 10 bases between the two germline ends. CDR1 is SGHDN, CDR2 FVKESK, per germline. The CDR3 DNA reads TGTGCCAGCAGCCAAGGGTGGCTGCTCTACGAGCAGTACTTC. Residues: CASSQGWLLYEQYF.

V gene TRBV7-6 combines with J gene TRBJ2-7; D is perhaps TRBD2 (7 bases). The CDR3 length is 16 residues. V was shortened by 7 bases and J by 1 base, with 20 bases between the two germline ends. CDR1 SGHVS and CDR2 FNYEAQ come from the germline V gene. This CDR3 is CASTPRGGASSYEQYF. CDR3 bases: TGTGCCAGCACCCCCCGAGGGGGGGCCAGTTCCTACGAGCAGTACTTC.

This chain uses TRBV7-8 with TRBJ2-2, with no clear D. Looked up from germline, CDR1 is SGHVS and CDR2 is FQNEAQ. This CDR3 spans 13 amino acids. The germline V and J ends were trimmed by 5 bases and 4 bases, with 8 bases remaining between them. The CDR3 sequence is CASSRPVTGELFF. DNA for the CDR3: TGTGCCAGCAGCCGTCCTGTCACCGGGGAGCTGTTTTTT.